These 11 T cell receptor beta chains originate from one sample sequenced in a study of blood T cell repertoires in COVID-19. Measured with immunoSEQ multiplex PCR; TCRdb has only the in-frame clones, and not every one. The sample lists around 170,000 clones; roughly 86% were seen once. The sequenced sample was peripheral blood. Receptors originate from a man aged 50-60 years with active or convalescent COVID-19.

The chain joins TRBV11-3 to TRBJ1-2; D is unclear. The CDR3 is 15 amino acids. CDR1 is SGHNT and CDR2 is YENEEA in the germline V gene. Deletions cut 3 bases from V and 0 bases from J, with 11 bases between. CDR3 DNA sequence: TGTGCCAGCAGCTTTAAACTTAGTGCTAACTATGGCTACACCTTC. Encoded protein: CASSFKLSANYGYTF.

The V and J genes are TRBV29-1 and TRBJ1-4; 9 bases line up with TRBD1. The length of the CDR3 is 13 residues. Per germline, CDR1 SQVTM and CDR2 ANQGSEA. After removal of 7 bases from V and 8 bases from J, the junction contained 8 bases not matched to a gene. Here the CDR3 DNA reads TGCAGCGCCAAGGACAGGGGAGGAGAAAAACTGTTTTTT. Its translation: CSAKDRGGEKLFF.

J is TRBJ2-2 and V is TRBV12-3 or TRBV12-4; no definite D call. There are 13 residues in the CDR3. Deletions cut 3 bases from V and 4 bases from J, with 6 bases between. Here the CDR3 DNA reads TGTGCCAGCAGTTTGTCACTCACCGGGGAGCTGTTTTTT. Amino acid sequence: CASSLSLTGELFF.

The V and J genes are TRBV11-2 and TRBJ2-5; maybe TRBD2 (6 bases). Trimming shortened V by 5 bases and J by 4 bases, and 17 bases separated the two germline ends. CDR3 length: 15 amino acids. Per the germline V gene, CDR1 is SGHAT and CDR2 is FQNNGV. The CDR3 DNA follows: TGTGCCAGCAGCCGAGGTCCGGGAGAGGGAGAGACCCAGTACTTC. Its translation is CASSRGPGEGETQYF.

This rearrangement joins TRBV30 to TRBJ2-1; 10 bases map to TRBD2. Germline V gene data show CDR1 as GTSNPN and CDR2 as SVGIG (reference sequence). Unmatched junction bases numbered 5, after V lost 7 bases and J lost 2 bases. The length of the CDR3 is 14 residues. The DNA for the CDR3 is TGTGCCTCAGCTACTAGCGGGACCTACAATGAGCAGTTCTTC. This encodes CASATSGTYNEQFF.

The gene calls are TRBV7-9 and TRBJ2-7, with 8 bases lining up with TRBD2. V lost 5 bases to trimming and J lost 4 bases; unmatched junction nucleotides: 7. CDR1 and CDR2 (germline): SEHNR, FQNEAQ (reference sequence). CDR3 length: 14 residues. CDR3 in DNA: TGTGCCAGCAGCCGGACTAGCAGTCTTTACGAGCAGTACTTC. Protein: CASSRTSSLYEQYF.

The chain carries TRBV7-6 and TRBJ2-7; 7 nucleotides match TRBD1. The CDR3 extends over 16 amino acids. J was trimmed by 4 bases and V by 5 bases; bases with no gene match: 14. Germline CDR1 is SGHVS and CDR2 is FNYEAQ. For the CDR3, the DNA is TGTGCCAGCAGCGCCTTTTCGCCGGGACAGAAATACGAGCAGTACTTC. Its translation is CASSAFSPGQKYEQYF.

This clone was detected once. The chain employs TRBV27 and TRBJ2-4, with 8 bases lining up with TRBD2. Germline lookup yields CDR1 MNHEY and CDR2 SMNVEV (reference sequence). The junction had 8 bases not matched to a gene; V was cut back by 7 bases and J by 6 bases. CDR3 size: 14 residues. The CDR3 here is CASKELGGGNIQYF. The CDR3 DNA is TGTGCCAGCAAGGAACTCGGGGGGGGAAACATTCAGTACTTC.

The J gene is TRBJ1-5, the V gene TRBV6-2 or TRBV6-3; D might be TRBD1 (5 bases). This CDR3 region has 16 residues. Germline V CDR1 and CDR2: MNHEY, SVGEGT. Trimming took off 0 bases at V and 2 bases at J, with 11 bases between the two ends. CDR3 nucleotide sequence: TGTGCCAGCAGTTACTCGTCAGGGTCTCGCAATCAGCCCCAGCATTTT. Encoded protein: CASSYSSGSRNQPQHF.

J is TRBJ2-6 and V is TRBV19; D might be TRBD2 (5 bases). The CDR3 runs to 17 residues. The V and J ends lost 4 bases and 2 bases respectively, with 15 bases between them. CDR1 LNHDA and CDR2 SQIVND come from the germline V gene (reference sequence). The CDR3 reads CASSTLRTEAGANVLTF. CDR3 DNA: TGTGCCAGTAGTACCCTTAGGACGGAGGCTGGGGCCAACGTCCTGACTTTC.

The chain carries TRBV20-1 and TRBJ1-1, with D perhaps matching TRBD1 (6 bases). CDR3 length equals 11 residues. The germline V and J ends were trimmed by 3 bases and 8 bases, with 10 bases remaining between them. CDR1 and CDR2 (germline): DFQATT, SNEGSKA (reference sequence). The CDR3 sequence: CSASSGHEAFF. CDR3 DNA: TGCAGTGCTAGCTCGGGACACGAAGCTTTCTTT.